These 9 T cell receptor beta chains were sequenced from one sample in a study of ipilimumab plus nivolumab after autologous stem cell transplantation. Some clones are missing from TCRdb's copy, which holds only in-frame ones; the method was immunoSEQ multiplex PCR. There are about 22,000 clones in the sample; nearly 75% occur only once, and approximately 23% lies in the top ten. The sample consisted of PBMCs, taken in a trial of ipilimumab plus nivolumab as post-transplant consolidation. The source is a male donor with diffuse large B-cell lymphoma.

This clone has a single count. This rearrangement joins TRBV19 to TRBJ2-5; perhaps TRBD2 as D (6 bases). V was trimmed by 2 bases and J by 4 bases, leaving 8 bases between them. This CDR3 contains 13 residues. Germline CDR1 reads LNHDA; CDR2 reads SQIVND (reference sequence). CDR3 in DNA: TGTGCCAGTAGTATAATGGGGGGAGAGACCCAGTACTTC. Protein product: CASSIMGGETQYF.

The V call is TRBV11-3, the J call TRBJ2-3, with TRBD2 matching 9 bases. The CDR3 has 16 amino acids. V was clipped by 0 bases and J by 4 bases; unmatched bases: 5. Germline CDR1 and CDR2: SGHNT and YENEEA. The CDR3 sequence is CASSLDGGGASDTQYF. In DNA, the CDR3 is TGTGCCAGCAGCTTAGACGGCGGGGGGGCCTCAGATACGCAGTATTTT. Supplemented by reference TRBV11-3 and TRBJ2-3, the full variable domain reads EAGVVQSPRYKIIEKKQPVAFWCNPISGHNTLYWYLQNLGQGPELLIRYENEEAVDDSQLPKDRFSAERLKGVDSTLKIQPAELGDSAVYLCASSLDGGGASDTQYFGPGTRLTVL.

This clone was seen a single time. The chain recombines TRBV12-5 with TRBJ1-4; D remains ambiguous. The CDR3 has 13 residues. CDR1 LGHNT and CDR2 FRNRAP come from the germline V gene. The V gene lost 1 base and the J gene lost 7 bases, with 7 bases spanning the gap. CDR3 amino acids: CASGLAISEKLFF. CDR3 in DNA: TGTGCTAGTGGTTTGGCCATAAGTGAAAAACTGTTTTTT.

V gene TRBV5-1 combines with J gene TRBJ2-2; D is uncertain. Germline V CDR1 and CDR2: SGHRS, YFSETQ. The CDR3 extends over 13 amino acids. V lost 5 bases and J 8 bases, leaving 13 bases between the germline ends. CDR3 sequence: CASRSTIGGELFF. CDR3 DNA: TGCGCCAGCAGGTCAACAATCGGTGGGGAGCTGTTTTTT.

As concerns this clone: At one boundary the junction diverges from the germline segment, which might be a read error. The V and J genes are TRBV7-7 and TRBJ2-1; the match to TRBD2 covers 11 bases. Germline CDR1 SSHAT, CDR2 FNYEAQ (reference sequence). This CDR3 has 15 residues. CDR3 nucleotides: TGTGCTAGCAGCCGACGTAGCGGGAGGGCCTTCGAGCAGTTCTTC. As protein: CASSRRSGRAFEQFF.

On this clone itself: One end of the junction does not line up with germline, which may come from a read error. V usage is TRBV7-7 and J usage is TRBJ1-1, with D unclear. This CDR3 is 13 amino acids long. Per the germline V gene, CDR1 is SSHAT and CDR2 is FNYEAQ (reference sequence). CDR3 in DNA: TGTGCTAGCAGCTCTCGTTTGTCCGCTGAAGCTTTCTTT. Protein product: CASSSRLSAEAFF.

This clone has at least ten counts. This chain joins TRBV29-1 and TRBJ1-5; D ambiguous. V dropped 4 bases and J dropped 3 bases, with 10 bases sitting between them. The CDR3 has 13 residues. From germline, CDR1 is SQVTM and CDR2 ANQGSEA. CDR3 nucleotide sequence: TGCAGCGTTGGTTTGGAATACAATCAGCCCCAGCATTTT. It specifies CSVGLEYNQPQHF.

The chain joins TRBV2 to TRBJ1-6; unclear D gene. CDR3 length equals 13 residues. Germline-derived CDR1 and CDR2 are SNHLY and FYNNEI. Trimming removed 3 bases from V and 10 bases from J, with 10 bases in between. Written as DNA, the CDR3 is TGTGCCAGCAGTGAGTTGGAAAACTCACCCCTCCACTTT. As protein: CASSELENSPLHF.

This chain links TRBV29-1 with TRBJ2-5; maybe TRBD1 (7 bases). The tail of the sequence fits TRBJ2-7 better, so the J call may be wrong. Germline V gene data show CDR1 as SQVTM and CDR2 as ANQGSEA. The CDR3 length is 12 residues. The CDR3 bases are TGCAGCGTTGCGCGGGACAGCTACGAGCAGTACTTC. Translated, it gives CSVARDSYEQYF.